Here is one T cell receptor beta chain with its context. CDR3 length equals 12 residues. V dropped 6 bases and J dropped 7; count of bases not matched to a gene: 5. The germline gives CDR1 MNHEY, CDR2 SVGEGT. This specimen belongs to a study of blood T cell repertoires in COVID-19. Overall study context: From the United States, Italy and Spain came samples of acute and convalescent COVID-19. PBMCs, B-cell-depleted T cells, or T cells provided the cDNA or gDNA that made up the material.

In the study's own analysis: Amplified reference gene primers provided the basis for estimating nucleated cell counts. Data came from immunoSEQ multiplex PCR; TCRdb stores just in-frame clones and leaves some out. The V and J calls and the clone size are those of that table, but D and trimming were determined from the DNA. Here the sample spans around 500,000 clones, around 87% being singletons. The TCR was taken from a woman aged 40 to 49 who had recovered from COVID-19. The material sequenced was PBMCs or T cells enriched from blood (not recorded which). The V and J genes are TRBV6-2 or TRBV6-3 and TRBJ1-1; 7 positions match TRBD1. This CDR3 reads CASSRTGSEAFF. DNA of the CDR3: TGTGCCAGCAGCCGGACAGGTAGTGAAGCTTTCTTT.